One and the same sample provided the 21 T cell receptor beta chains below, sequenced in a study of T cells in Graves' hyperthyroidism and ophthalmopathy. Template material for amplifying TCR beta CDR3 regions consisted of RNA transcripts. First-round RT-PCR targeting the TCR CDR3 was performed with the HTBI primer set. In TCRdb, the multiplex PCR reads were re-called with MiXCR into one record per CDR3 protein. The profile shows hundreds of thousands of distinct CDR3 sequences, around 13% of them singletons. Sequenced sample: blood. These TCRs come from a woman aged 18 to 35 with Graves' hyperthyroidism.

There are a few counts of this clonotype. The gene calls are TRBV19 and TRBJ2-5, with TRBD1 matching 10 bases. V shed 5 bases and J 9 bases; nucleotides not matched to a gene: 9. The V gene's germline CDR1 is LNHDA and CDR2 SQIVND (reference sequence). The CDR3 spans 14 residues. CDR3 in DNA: TGTGCCAGTAGTGCGGGACAGGGGACAGCGGCCCAGTACTTC. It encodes CASSAGQGTAAQYF.

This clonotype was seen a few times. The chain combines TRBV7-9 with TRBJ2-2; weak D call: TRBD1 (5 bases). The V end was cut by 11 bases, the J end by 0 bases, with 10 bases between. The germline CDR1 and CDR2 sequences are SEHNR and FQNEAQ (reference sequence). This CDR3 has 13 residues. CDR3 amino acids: CADRTPNTGELFF. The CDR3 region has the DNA TGTGCCGACCGGACACCGAACACCGGGGAGCTGTTTTTT.

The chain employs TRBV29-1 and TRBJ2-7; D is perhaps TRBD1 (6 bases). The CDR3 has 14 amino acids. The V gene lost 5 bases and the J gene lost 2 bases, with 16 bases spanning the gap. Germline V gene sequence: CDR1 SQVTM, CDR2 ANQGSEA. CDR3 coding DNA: TGCAGCGTTCGGAGGACAGACTCGACCTACGAGCAGTACTTC. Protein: CSVRRTDSTYEQYF.

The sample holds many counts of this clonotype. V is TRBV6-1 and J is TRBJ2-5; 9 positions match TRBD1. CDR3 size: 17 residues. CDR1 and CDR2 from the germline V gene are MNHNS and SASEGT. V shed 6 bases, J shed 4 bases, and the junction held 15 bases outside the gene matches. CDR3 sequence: CASSSQGTGLMRETQYF. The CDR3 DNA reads TGTGCCAGCAGCTCACAGGGGACAGGGTTGATGCGAGAGACCCAGTACTTC.

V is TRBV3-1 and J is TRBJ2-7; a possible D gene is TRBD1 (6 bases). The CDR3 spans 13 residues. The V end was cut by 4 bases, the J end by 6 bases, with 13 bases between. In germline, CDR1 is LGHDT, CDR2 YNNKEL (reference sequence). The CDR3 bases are TGTGCCAGCAGCCTCGCACAGGGTACCGAGCAGTACTTC. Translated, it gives CASSLAQGTEQYF.

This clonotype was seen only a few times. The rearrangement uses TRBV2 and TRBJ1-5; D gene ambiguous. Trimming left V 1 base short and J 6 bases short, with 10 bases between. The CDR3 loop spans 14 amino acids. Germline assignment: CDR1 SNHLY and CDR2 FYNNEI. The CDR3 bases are TGTGCCAGCAGTGAAGAAGGGTATATTCAGCCCCAGCATTTT. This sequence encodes CASSEEGYIQPQHF.

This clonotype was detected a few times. This CDR3 is CASTWGTGVLETQYF. The CDR3 DNA follows: TGTGCCAGCACTTGGGGGACAGGCGTCCTAGAGACCCAGTACTTC. The rearrangement joins TRBV12-3 or TRBV12-4 to TRBJ2-5, with TRBD1 matching over 8 bases. The V and J ends lost 7 bases and 4 bases, in that order; junction bases with no gene match: 11. The CDR3 has 15 amino acids.

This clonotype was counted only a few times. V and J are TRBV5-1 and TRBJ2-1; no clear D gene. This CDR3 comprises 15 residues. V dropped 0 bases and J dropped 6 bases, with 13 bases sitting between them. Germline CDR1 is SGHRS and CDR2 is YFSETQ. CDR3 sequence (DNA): TGCGCCAGCAGCTTGGGGCTAGTTCAACTCAATGAGCAGTTCTTC. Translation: CASSLGLVQLNEQFF.

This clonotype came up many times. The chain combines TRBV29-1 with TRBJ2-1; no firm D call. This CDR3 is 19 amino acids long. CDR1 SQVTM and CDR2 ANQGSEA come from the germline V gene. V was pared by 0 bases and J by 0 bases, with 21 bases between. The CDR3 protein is CSVEETVTEISLSYNEQFF. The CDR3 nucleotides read TGCAGCGTTGAAGAAACTGTAACGGAGATCTCTCTCTCCTACAATGAGCAGTTCTTC.

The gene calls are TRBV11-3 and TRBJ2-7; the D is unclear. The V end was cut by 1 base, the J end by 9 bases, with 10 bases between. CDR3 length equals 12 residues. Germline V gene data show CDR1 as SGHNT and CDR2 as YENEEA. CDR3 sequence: CASSLAPSWQYF. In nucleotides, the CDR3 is TGTGCCAGCAGCTTAGCCCCCTCATGGCAGTACTTC.

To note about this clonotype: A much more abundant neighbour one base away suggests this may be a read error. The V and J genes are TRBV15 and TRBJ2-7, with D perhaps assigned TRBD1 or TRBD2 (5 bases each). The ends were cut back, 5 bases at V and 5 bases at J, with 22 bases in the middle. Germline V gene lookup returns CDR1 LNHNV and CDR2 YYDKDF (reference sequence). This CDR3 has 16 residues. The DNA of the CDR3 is TGTGCCACCAGCCGAAAACCGGGACCCTCCTGGGACGAGCAGTACTTC. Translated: CATSRKPGPSWDEQYF.

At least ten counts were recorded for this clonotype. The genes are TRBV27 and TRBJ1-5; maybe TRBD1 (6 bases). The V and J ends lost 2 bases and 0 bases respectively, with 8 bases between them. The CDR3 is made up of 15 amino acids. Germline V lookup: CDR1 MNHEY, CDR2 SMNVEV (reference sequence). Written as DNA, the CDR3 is TGTGCCAGCAGTTTACGGACAGTTAGCAATCAGCCCCAGCATTTT. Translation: CASSLRTVSNQPQHF.

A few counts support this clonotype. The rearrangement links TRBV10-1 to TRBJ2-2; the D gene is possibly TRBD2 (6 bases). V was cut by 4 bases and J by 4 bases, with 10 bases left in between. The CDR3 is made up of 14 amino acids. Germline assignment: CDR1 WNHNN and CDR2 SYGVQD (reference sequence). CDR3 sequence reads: CASSGDSPTGELFF. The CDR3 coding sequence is TGCGCCAGCAGTGGGGACTCTCCCACCGGGGAGCTGTTTTTT.

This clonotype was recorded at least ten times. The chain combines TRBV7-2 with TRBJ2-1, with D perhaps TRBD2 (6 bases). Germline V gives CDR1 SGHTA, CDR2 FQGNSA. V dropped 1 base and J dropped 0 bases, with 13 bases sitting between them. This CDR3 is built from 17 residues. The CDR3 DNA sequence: TGTGCCAGCAGCTTAGTCTCCGGGAGAACCTCCTACAATGAGCAGTTCTTC. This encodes CASSLVSGRTSYNEQFF.

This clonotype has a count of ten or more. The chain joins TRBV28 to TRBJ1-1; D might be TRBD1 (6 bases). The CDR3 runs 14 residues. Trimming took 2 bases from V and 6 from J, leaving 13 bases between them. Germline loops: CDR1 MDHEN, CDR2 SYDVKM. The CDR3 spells CASSLTGGGPEAFF. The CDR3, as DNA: TGTGCCAGCAGTTTAACGGGGGGCGGCCCTGAAGCTTTCTTT.

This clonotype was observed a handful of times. This CDR3 is CASSQGQGDTYEQYF. In nucleotides, the CDR3 is TGCGCCAGCAGCCAAGGACAGGGCGATACCTACGAGCAGTACTTC. The chain carries TRBV4-1 and TRBJ2-7; 7 positions agree with TRBD1. The CDR3 has 15 amino acids. V lost 1 base to trimming and J lost 2 bases; unmatched junction nucleotides: 5. The V gene's germline CDR1 is MGHRA and CDR2 YSYEKL.

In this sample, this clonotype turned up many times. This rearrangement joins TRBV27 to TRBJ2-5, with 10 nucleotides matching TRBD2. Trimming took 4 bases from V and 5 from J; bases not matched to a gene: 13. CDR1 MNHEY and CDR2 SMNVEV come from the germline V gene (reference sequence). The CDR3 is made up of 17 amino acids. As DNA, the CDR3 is TGTGCCAGCAGTTATGTATCTAGCGGGAGTTTTGGGGAGACCCAGTACTTC. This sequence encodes CASSYVSSGSFGETQYF.

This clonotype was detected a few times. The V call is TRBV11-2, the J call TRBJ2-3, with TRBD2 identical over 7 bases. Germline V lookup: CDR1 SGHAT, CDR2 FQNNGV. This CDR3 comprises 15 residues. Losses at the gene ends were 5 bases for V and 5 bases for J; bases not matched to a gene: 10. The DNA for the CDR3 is TGTGCCAGCAGCACCCCCCGCGGGGGAAAAGATACGCAGTATTTT. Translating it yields CASSTPRGGKDTQYF.

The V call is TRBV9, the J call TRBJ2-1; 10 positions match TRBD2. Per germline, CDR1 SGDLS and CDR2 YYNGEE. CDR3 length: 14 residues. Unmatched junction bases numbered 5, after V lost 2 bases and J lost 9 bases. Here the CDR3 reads CASSVPSGRGEQFF. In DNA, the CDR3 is TGTGCCAGCAGCGTGCCCAGCGGGAGGGGTGAGCAGTTCTTC. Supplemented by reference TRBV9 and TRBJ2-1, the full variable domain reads DSGVTQTPKHLITATGQRVTLRCSPRSGDLSVYWYQQSLDQGLQFLIQYYNGEERAKGNILERFSAQQFPDLHSELNLSSLELGDSALYFCASSVPSGRGEQFFGPGTRLTVL.

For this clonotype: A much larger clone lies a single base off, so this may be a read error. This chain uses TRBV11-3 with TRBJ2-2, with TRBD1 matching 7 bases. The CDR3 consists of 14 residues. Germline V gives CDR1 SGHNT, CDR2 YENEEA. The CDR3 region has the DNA TGTGCCGGCAGCTGGGCCAGGGGGACCGGGGAGCTGTTTTTT. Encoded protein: CAGSWARGTGELFF.

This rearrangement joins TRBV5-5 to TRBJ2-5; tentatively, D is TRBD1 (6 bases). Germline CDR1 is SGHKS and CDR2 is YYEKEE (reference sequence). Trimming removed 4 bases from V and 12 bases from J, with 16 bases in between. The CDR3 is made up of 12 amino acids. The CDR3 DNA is TGTGCCAGCAGCCCAACGGGACATAGGGAGTACTTC. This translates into CASSPTGHREYF.